The 5 T cell receptor beta chains reported below all come from one sample, sequenced in a study of cytomegalovirus exposure and HLA in healthy donors. In the PCR, 60 Vbeta and 13 Jbeta primers were used. Profiled with immunoSEQ multiplex PCR; TCRdb holds only in-frame clones, not every one. The sample carries some 130,000 clones, 70% to 85% recorded once. The sample taken for sequencing was PBMCs. The receptors derive from a man in his forties or fifties in good health and CMV-seropositive.

The V call is TRBV5-1, the J call TRBJ2-7; D is perhaps TRBD2 (5 bases). From germline, CDR1 is SGHRS and CDR2 YFSETQ. V was clipped by 0 bases and J by 3 bases, with 16 bases between them. This CDR3 contains 16 residues. In nucleotides, the CDR3 is TGCGCCAGCAGCTTGGACTTGCGGGCGGAGGACTACGAGCAGTACTTC. This sequence encodes CASSLDLRAEDYEQYF.

V and J are TRBV4-2 and TRBJ1-2; a possible D gene is TRBD1 (6 bases). The germline V gene encodes CDR1 LGHNA and CDR2 YNFKEQ. V lost 0 bases and J lost 2, with 10 bases in between. This CDR3 contains 15 residues. CDR3 bases: TGTGCCAGCAGCCAAGAGACAGGACTCAACTATGGCTACACCTTC. Protein product: CASSQETGLNYGYTF.

This clone was recorded once. This chain joins TRBV11-3 and TRBJ1-6, with D unresolved. The CDR3 runs to 12 residues. V lost 7 bases and J 14 bases, leaving 15 bases between the germline ends. Per germline, CDR1 SGHNT and CDR2 YENEEA. CDR3 nucleotide sequence: TGTGCCAGCATCCCGGACTCCCTCACCCTCCACTTT. It encodes CASIPDSLTLHF.

This clone has more than one count but fewer than ten. The J gene is TRBJ1-4, the V gene TRBV4-1; TRBD1 might be the D (5 bases). This CDR3 is built from 17 residues. V shed 1 base and J shed 4 bases, with 16 bases lying between them. In germline, CDR1 is MGHRA, CDR2 YSYEKL. The CDR3 protein is CASSQVDMGLLNEKLFF. In DNA, the CDR3 is TGCGCCAGCAGCCAAGTCGATATGGGACTGCTTAATGAAAAACTGTTTTTT.

The genes are TRBV5-1 and TRBJ1-3, with TRBD1 matching 9 bases. V gave up 4 bases and J gave up 7 bases; unmatched junction bases: 6. Germline V gene lookup returns CDR1 SGHRS and CDR2 YFSETQ. This CDR3 contains 14 residues. CDR3: CASSQKTGGNTIYF. The CDR3 DNA sequence: TGCGCCAGCAGCCAGAAGACAGGGGGGAACACCATATATTTT.